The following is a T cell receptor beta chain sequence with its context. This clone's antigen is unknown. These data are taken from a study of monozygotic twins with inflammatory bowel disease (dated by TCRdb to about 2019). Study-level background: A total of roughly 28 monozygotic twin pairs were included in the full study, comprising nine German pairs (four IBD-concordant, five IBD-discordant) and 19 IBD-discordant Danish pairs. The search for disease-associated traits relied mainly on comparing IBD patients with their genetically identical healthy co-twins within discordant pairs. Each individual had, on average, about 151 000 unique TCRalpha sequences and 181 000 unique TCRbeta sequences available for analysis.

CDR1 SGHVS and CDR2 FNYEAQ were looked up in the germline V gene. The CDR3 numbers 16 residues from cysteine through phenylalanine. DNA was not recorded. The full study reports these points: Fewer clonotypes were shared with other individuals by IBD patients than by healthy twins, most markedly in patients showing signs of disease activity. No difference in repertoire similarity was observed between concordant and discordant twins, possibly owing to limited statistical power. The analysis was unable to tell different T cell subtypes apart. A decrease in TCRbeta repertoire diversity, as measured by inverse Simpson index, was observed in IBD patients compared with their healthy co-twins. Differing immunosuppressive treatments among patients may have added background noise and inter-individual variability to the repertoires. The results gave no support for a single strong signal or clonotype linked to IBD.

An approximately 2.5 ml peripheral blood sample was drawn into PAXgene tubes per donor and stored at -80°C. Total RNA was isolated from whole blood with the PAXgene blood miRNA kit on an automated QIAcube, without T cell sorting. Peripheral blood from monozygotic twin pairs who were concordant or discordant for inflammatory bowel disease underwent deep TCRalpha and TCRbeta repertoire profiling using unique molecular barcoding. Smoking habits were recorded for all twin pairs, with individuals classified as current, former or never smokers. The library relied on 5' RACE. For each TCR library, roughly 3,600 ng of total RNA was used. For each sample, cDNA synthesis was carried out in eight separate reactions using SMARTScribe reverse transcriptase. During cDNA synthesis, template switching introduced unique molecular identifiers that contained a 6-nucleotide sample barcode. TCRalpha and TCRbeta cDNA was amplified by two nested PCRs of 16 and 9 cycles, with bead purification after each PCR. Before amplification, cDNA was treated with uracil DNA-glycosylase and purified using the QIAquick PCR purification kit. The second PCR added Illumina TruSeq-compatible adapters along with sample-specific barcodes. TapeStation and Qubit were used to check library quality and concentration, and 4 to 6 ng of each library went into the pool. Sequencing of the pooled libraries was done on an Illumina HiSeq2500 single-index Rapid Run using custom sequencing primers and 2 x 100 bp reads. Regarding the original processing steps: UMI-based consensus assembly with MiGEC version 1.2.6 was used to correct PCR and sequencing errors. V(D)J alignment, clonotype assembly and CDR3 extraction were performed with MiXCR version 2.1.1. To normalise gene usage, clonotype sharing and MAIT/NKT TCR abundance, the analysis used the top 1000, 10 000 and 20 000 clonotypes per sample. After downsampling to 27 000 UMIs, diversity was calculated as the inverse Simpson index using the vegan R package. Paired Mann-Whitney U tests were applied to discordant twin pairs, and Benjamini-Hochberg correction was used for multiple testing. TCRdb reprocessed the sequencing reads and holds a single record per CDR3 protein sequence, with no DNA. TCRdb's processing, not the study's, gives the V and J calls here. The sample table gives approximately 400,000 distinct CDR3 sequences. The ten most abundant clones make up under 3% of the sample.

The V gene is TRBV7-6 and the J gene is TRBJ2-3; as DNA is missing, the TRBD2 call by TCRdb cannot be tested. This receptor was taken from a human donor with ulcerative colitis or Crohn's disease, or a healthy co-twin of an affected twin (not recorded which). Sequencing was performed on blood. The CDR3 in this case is CASSQTSAVGGDTQYF.